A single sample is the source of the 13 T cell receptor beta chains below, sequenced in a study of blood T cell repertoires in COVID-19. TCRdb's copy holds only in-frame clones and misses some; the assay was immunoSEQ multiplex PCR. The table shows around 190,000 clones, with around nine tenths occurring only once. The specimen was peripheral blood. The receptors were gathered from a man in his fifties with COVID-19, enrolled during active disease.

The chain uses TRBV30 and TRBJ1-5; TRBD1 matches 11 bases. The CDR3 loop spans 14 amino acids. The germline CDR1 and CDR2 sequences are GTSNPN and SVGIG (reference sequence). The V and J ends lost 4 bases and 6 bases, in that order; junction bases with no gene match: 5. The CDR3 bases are TGTGCCTGGATGGGACAGGGGGTAGGTCAGCCCCAGCATTTT. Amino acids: CAWMGQGVGQPQHF.

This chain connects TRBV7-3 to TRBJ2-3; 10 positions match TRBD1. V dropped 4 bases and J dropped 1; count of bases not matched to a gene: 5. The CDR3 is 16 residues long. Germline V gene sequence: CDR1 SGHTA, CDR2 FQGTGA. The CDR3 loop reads CASSSGGTGGTDTQYF. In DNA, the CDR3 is TGTGCCAGCAGCTCGGGAGGGACAGGGGGCACAGATACGCAGTATTTT.

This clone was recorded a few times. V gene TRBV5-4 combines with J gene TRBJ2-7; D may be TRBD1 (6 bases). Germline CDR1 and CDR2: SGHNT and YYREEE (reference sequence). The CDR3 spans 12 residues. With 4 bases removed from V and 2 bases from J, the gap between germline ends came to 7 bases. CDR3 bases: TGTGCCAGCAGCCGGGACACCTACGAGCAGTACTTC. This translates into CASSRDTYEQYF.

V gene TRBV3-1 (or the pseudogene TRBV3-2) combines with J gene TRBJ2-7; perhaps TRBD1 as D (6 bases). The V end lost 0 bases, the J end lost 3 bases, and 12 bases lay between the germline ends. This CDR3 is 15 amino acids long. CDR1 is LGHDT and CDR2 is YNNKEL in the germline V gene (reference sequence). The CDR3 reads CASSQEDSASYEQYF. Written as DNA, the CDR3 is TGTGCCAGCAGCCAAGAGGACAGCGCAAGCTACGAGCAGTACTTC.

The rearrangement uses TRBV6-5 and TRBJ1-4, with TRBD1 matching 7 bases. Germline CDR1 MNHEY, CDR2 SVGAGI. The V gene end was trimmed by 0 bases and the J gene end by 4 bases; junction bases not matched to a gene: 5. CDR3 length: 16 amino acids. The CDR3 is CASSYSPGQFNEKLFF. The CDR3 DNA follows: TGTGCCAGCAGTTACTCACCGGGACAGTTTAATGAAAAACTGTTTTTT.

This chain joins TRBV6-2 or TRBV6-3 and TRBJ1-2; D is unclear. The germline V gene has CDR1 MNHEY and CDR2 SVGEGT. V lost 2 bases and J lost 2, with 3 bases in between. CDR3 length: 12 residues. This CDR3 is CASSYSNYGYTF. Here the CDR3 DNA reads TGTGCCAGCAGTTACAGCAACTATGGCTACACCTTC.

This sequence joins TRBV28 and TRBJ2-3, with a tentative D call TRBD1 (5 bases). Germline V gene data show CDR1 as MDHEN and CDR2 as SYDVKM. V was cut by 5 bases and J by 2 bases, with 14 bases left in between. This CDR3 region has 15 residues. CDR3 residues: CASSGADRHTDTQYF. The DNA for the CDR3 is TGTGCCAGCAGTGGGGCCGACAGACACACAGATACGCAGTATTTT.

CDR3 coding DNA: TGTGCCAGCAGCTCCTGGGGACTCCCTTACAATGAGCAGTTCTTC. Translation: CASSSWGLPYNEQFF. The genes are TRBV7-9 and TRBJ2-1; D is possibly TRBD2 (6 bases). CDR3 length: 15 amino acids. V was shortened by 4 bases and J by 4 bases, with 14 bases between the two germline ends. Germline lookup yields CDR1 SEHNR and CDR2 FQNEAQ (reference sequence).

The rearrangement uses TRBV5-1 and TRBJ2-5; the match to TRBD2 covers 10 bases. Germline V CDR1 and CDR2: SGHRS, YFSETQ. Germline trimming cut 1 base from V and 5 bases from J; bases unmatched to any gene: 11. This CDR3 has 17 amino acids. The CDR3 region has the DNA TGCGCCAGCAGCTTGCATGCTCTAGCGGGGGCCGGGGAGACCCAGTACTTC. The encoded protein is CASSLHALAGAGETQYF.

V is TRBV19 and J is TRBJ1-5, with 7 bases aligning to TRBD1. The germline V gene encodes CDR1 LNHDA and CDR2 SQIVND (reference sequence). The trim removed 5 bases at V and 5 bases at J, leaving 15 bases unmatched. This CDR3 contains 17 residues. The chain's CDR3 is CASSVVIIQGTHQPQHF. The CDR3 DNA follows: TGTGCCAGTAGTGTCGTTATAATACAGGGGACCCATCAGCCCCAGCATTTT.

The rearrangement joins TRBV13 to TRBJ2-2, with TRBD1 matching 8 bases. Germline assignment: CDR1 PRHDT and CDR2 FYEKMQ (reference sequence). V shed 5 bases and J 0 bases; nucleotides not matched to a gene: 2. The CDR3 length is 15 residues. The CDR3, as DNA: TGTGCCAGCAGCGACAGGGGACCGAACACCGGGGAGCTGTTTTTT. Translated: CASSDRGPNTGELFF.

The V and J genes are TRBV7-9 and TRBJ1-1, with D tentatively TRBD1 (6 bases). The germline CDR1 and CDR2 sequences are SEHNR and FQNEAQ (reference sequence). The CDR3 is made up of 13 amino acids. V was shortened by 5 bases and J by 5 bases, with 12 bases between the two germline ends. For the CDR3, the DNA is TGTGCCAGCAGCCCACAGGGTGGTACTGAAGCTTTCTTT. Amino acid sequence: CASSPQGGTEAFF.

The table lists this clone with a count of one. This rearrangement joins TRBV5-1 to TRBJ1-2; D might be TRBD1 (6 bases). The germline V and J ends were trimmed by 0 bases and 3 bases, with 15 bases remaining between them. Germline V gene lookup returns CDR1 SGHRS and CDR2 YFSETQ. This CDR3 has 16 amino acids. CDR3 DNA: TGCGCCAGCAGCTTGGACCTTAATGGGGGCCACTATGGCTACACCTTC. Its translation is CASSLDLNGGHYGYTF.